This T cell receptor beta chain derives from a study of T-cell reconstitution after alpha-beta-depleted transplantation in children. General study findings and limits: T-cell counts and diversity at one year following transplant were attributed mainly to newly produced T cells. Surviving thymic progenitors and recipient T cells were the source of high TCRbeta diversity at day 60 in some patients. About two months after transplant, alpha-beta T cells reportedly came from several hundred expanded graft clones.

The CDR3 has 19 residues. Trimming cost V 5 bases and J 5 bases; bases outside gene matches: 14. Germline V CDR1 and CDR2: SGHAT, FQNNGV. During its preparation, the TCRbeta library received unique molecular identifiers. TCRdb re-called the PCR reads through MiXCR, storing one row per CDR3 protein. The table lists under 850,000 distinct CDR3 sequences, about an eighth of them singletons. This clonotype was counted only a few times. Its cognate antigen is unknown. Material: PBMCs, obtained before TCRalphabeta/CD19-depleted stem cell transplant. The receptor was isolated from a girl between 2 and 10 years old with congenital amegakaryocytic thrombocytopenia, due to receive a stem cell transplant. V gene TRBV11-2 combines with J gene TRBJ2-1, with 14 bases fitting TRBD2. In DNA, the CDR3 is TGTGCCAGCAGCCCCTATCCGGGACTAGCGGGAGTTTGGGACAATGAGCAGTTCTTC. Its protein is CASSPYPGLAGVWDNEQFF. The full variable domain, completed using reference TRBV11-2 and TRBJ2-1, is EAGVAQSPRYKIIEKRQSVAFWCNPISGHATLYWYQQILGQGPKLLIQFQNNGVVDDSQLPKDRFSAERLKGVDSTLKIQPAKLEDSAVYLCASSPYPGLAGVWDNEQFFGPGTRLTVL.